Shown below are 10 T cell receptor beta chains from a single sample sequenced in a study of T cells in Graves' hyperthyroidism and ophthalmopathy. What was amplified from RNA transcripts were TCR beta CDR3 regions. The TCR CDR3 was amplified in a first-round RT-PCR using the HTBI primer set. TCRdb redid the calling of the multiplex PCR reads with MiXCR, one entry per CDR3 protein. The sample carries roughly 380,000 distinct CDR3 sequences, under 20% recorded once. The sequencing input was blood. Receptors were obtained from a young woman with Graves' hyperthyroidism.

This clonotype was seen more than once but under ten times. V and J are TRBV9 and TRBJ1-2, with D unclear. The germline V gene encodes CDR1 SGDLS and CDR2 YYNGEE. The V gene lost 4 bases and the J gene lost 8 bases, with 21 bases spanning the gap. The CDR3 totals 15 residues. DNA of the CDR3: TGTGCCAGCAGCATTCGGACTGCCGGTGCCTGGGGCTACACCTTC. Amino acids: CASSIRTAGAWGYTF.

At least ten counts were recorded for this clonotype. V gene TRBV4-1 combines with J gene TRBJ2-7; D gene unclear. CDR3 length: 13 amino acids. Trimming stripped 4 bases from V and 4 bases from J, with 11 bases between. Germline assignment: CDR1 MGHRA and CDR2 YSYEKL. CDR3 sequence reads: CASSPPALYEQYF. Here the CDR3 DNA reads TGCGCCAGCAGCCCACCGGCCCTTTACGAGCAGTACTTC.

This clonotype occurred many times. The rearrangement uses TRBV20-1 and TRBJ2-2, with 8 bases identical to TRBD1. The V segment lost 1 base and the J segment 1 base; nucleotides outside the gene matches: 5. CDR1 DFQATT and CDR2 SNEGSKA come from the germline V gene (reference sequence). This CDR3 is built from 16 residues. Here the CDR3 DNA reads TGCAGTGCTAGAGCCTTGGACAGGGAGAACACCGGGGAGCTGTTTTTT. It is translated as CSARALDRENTGELFF.

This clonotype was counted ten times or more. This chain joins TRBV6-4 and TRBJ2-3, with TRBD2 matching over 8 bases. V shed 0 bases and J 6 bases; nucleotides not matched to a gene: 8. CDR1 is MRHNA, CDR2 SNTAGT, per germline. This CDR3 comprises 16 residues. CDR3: CASSDSGSGGLDTQYF. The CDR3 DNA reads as TGTGCCAGCAGTGACTCTGGGTCGGGGGGGCTGGATACGCAGTATTTT.

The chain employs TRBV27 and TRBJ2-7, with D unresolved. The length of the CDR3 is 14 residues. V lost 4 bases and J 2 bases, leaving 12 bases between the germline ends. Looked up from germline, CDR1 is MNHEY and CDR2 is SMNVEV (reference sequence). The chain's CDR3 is CASSYSAGTYEQYF. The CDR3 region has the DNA TGTGCCAGCAGTTACTCGGCAGGAACCTACGAGCAGTACTTC.

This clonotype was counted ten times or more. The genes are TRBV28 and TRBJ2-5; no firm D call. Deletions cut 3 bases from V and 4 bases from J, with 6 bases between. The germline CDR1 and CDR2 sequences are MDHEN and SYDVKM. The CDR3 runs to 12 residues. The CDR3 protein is CASSLTGETQYF. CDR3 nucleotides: TGTGCCAGCAGTTTGACCGGAGAGACCCAGTACTTC.

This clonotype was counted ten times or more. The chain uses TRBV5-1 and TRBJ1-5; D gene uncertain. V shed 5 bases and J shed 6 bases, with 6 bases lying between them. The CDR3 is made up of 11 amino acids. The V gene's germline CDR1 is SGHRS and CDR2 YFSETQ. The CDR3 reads CASRCCQPQHF. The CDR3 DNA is TGCGCCAGCAGATGCTGTCAGCCCCAGCATTTT.

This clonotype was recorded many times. The DNA for the CDR3 is TGTGCCAGCAGCCTTGGGACTAGCGGGGGGGAGACCCAGTACTTC. Its protein is CASSLGTSGGETQYF. The V gene is TRBV7-9, the J gene TRBJ2-5; 15 nucleotides line up with TRBD2. Trimming took 5 bases from V and 5 from J; bases not matched to a gene: 3. The CDR3 has 15 residues. From germline, CDR1 is SEHNR and CDR2 FQNEAQ (reference sequence).

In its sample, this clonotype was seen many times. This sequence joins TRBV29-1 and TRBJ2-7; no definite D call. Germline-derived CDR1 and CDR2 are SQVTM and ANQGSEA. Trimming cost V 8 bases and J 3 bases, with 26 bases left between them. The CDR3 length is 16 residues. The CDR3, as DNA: TGCAGCACCGAGCCGGGCCTTCTCCTTAAAATCTACGAGCAGTACTTC. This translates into CSTEPGLLLKIYEQYF.

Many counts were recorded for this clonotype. The CDR3 loop is CASSYEQAGYQETQYF. The CDR3 nucleotides read TGTGCCAGCAGTTACGAACAAGCGGGGTACCAAGAGACCCAGTACTTC. The chain couples TRBV6-5 to TRBJ2-5, with TRBD2 matching 7 bases. CDR1 is MNHEY and CDR2 is SVGAGI in the germline V gene. There are 16 residues in the CDR3. The trim removed 2 bases at V and 0 bases at J, leaving 6 bases unmatched.